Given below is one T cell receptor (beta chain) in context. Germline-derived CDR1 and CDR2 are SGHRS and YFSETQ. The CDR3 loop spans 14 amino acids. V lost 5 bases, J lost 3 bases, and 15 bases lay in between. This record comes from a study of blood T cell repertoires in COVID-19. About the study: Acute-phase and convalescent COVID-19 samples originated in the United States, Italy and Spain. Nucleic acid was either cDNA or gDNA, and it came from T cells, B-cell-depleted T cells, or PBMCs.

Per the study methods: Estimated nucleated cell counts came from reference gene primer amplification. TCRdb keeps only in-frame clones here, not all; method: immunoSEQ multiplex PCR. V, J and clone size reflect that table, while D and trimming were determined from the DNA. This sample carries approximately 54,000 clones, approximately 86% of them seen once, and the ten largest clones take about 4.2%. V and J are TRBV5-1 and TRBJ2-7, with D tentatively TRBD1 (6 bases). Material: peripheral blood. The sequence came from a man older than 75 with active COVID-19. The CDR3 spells CASRWTETFYEQYF. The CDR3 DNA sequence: TGCGCCAGCAGATGGACAGAGACCTTCTACGAGCAGTACTTC.